This record covers a single T cell receptor (beta chain). Its antigen is not known. Between the trimmed V and J ends, which lost 7 bases and 14 bases, there was a span of 18 bases. The germline CDR1 and CDR2 sequences are MNHNS and SASEGT. This CDR3 has 13 residues. Unique molecular identifiers were incorporated into the prepared TCRbeta library. TCRdb used MiXCR to reprocess the PCR reads, holding one entry per CDR3 protein. The sample holds approximately 430,000 distinct CDR3 sequences; about a sixth are singletons and the top ten take 25% to 35%. The data derive from a study of T-cell reconstitution after alpha-beta-depleted transplantation in children. Notes on the study in general: T cells produced anew were the main source of T-cell counts and diversity one year after transplant.

The chain links TRBV6-1 to TRBJ1-6, with D possibly TRBD1 on 5 matching bases. Source: PBMCs, mostly from graft donor cells, taken 360 days after TCRalphabeta/CD19-depleted stem cell transplant. This TCR was sampled from a boy in the first two years of life who had a stem cell transplant for Wiskott-Aldrich syndrome, so the T cells may come from the graft donor. The CDR3 DNA reads as TGTGCCAGCAACCTCAGAGCAGGGTTTACCCTCCACTTT. This sequence encodes CASNLRAGFTLHF.